A single sample is the source of the 22 T cell receptor beta chains below, sequenced in a study of blood T cell repertoires in COVID-19. The method was immunoSEQ multiplex PCR; TCRdb's version includes in-frame clones alone and lacks a portion of them. The table has about 49,000 clones, around 81% seen once; the top ten hold about a fifth. Material: peripheral blood. These receptors came from a woman older than 75 with COVID-19, enrolled during active disease.

V gene TRBV5-4 combines with J gene TRBJ2-7; 10 nucleotides match TRBD2. The germline V gene encodes CDR1 SGHNT and CDR2 YYREEE (reference sequence). The V and J ends lost 4 bases and 5 bases, in that order; junction bases with no gene match: 12. The CDR3 is 16 amino acids. The CDR3 nucleotides read TGTGCCAGCAGCCCCTCGATCGGGCTAGCGGGAGACGAGCAGTACTTC. Translating gives CASSPSIGLAGDEQYF.

This clone came up once. CDR3 sequence: CASSYSYPGLATNTGELFF. CDR3 nucleotide sequence: TGTGCCAGCAGTTATAGTTATCCGGGACTAGCGACAAACACCGGGGAGCTGTTTTTT. The gene calls are TRBV27 and TRBJ2-2; 10 bases line up with TRBD2. Germline V gene data show CDR1 as MNHEY and CDR2 as SMNVEV (reference sequence). V was pared by 4 bases and J by 2 bases, with 13 bases of the junction left unmatched. The CDR3 spans 19 residues.

This clone was counted at least ten times. The gene calls are TRBV7-2 and TRBJ1-5; maybe TRBD1 (5 bases). The CDR3 sequence is 15 residues long. V lost 5 bases to trimming and J lost 3 bases, with 14 bases between them. The V gene's germline CDR1 is SGHTA and CDR2 FQGNSA. CDR3 amino acids: CASSHDRTYNQPQHF. The CDR3, as DNA: TGTGCCAGCAGCCACGACAGAACATACAATCAGCCCCAGCATTTT.

The chain links TRBV6-5 to TRBJ2-7; 9 positions agree with TRBD2. This CDR3 has 15 amino acids. Trimming took 8 bases from V and 2 from J; bases not matched to a gene: 10. Germline values: CDR1 MNHEY, CDR2 SVGAGI. Written as DNA, the CDR3 is TGTGCCAGCTTAGCCGGGGCGGGAGGGCCCTACGAGCAGTACTTC. Its protein product is CASLAGAGGPYEQYF.

The rearrangement joins TRBV6-5 to TRBJ1-3; 9 nucleotides line up with TRBD1. The CDR3 runs 15 residues. CDR1 MNHEY and CDR2 SVGAGI come from the germline V gene. V gave up 7 bases and J gave up 0 bases; unmatched junction bases: 4. CDR3 DNA sequence: TGTGCCAGCAAACGGGACAGGGACTCTGGAAACACCATATATTTT. It specifies CASKRDRDSGNTIYF.

V and J are TRBV25-1 and TRBJ1-3; no clear D. Germline CDR1 MGHDK, CDR2 SYGVNS. The CDR3 covers 14 residues. Trimming stripped 8 bases from V and 2 bases from J, with 13 bases between. CDR3 coding DNA: TGTGCCAGCTCACCGGGGTACGCTGGAAACACCATATATTTT. Translation gives CASSPGYAGNTIYF.

The V gene is TRBV5-1, the J gene TRBJ2-7; 8 bases are shared with TRBD2. Trimming at V came to 6 bases and at J to 0 bases, leaving 5 bases not matched to a gene. Germline V gene lookup returns CDR1 SGHRS and CDR2 YFSETQ. The CDR3 length is 14 residues. The CDR3 DNA is TGCGCCAGCACCCCCAGCGGGAGCTCCTACGAGCAGTACTTC. This codes for CASTPSGSSYEQYF. Combining the CDR3 with reference TRBV5-1 and TRBJ2-7 gives the whole variable domain KAGVTQTPRYLIKTRGQQVTLSCSPISGHRSVSWYQQTPGQGLQFLFEYFSETQRNKGNFPGRFSGRQFSNSRSEMNVSTLELGDSALYLCASTPSGSSYEQYFGPGTRLTVT.

The chain combines TRBV2 with TRBJ1-5, with D unclear. The CDR3 spans 14 residues. Germline-derived CDR1 and CDR2 are SNHLY and FYNNEI. The germline V and J ends were trimmed by 4 bases and 4 bases, with 11 bases remaining between them. The DNA for the CDR3 is TGTGCCAGCAGTGGGGAGTCGGTGAATCAGCCCCAGCATTTT. Its protein product is CASSGESVNQPQHF.

A few counts support this clone. V and J are TRBV15 and TRBJ2-3, with TRBD2 as a possible D gene (6 bases). The length of the CDR3 is 15 residues. Germline-derived CDR1 and CDR2 are LNHNV and YYDKDF (reference sequence). The V end lost 1 base, the J end lost 6 bases, and 14 bases lay between the germline ends. The CDR3 here is CATSRGRVKSDTQYF. CDR3 in DNA: TGTGCCACCAGCAGAGGGAGGGTGAAGAGTGATACGCAGTATTTT.

This clone has only a few counts. The chain has TRBV12-3 or TRBV12-4 and TRBJ2-2; D gene uncertain. V lost 6 bases and J lost 2, with 4 bases in between. The length of the CDR3 is 12 residues. CDR3 loop: CASRTNTGELFF. As DNA, the CDR3 is TGTGCCAGCAGGACAAACACCGGGGAGCTGTTTTTT.

The V and J genes are TRBV7-2 and TRBJ1-4, with D possibly TRBD1 on 5 matching bases. Germline V lookup: CDR1 SGHTA, CDR2 FQGNSA. Trimming took off 5 bases at V and 8 bases at J, with 12 bases between the two ends. The CDR3 sequence is 13 residues long. The CDR3 DNA is TGTGCCAGCAGCCTTGGGACTCGAGAAAAACTGTTTTTT. The encoded protein is CASSLGTREKLFF.

V is TRBV7-9 and J is TRBJ1-4; TRBD1 matches 8 bases. This CDR3 is built from 18 residues. J gave up 5 bases and V 0 bases, and 11 bases lay outside the gene matches. Germline loops: CDR1 SEHNR, CDR2 FQNEAQ (reference sequence). CDR3 amino acids: CASSLAPLRQGRNEKLFF. The CDR3 DNA reads as TGTGCCAGCAGCTTAGCCCCCCTAAGACAGGGGCGGAATGAAAAACTGTTTTTT. The complete variable domain, with remaining parts taken from reference TRBV7-9 and TRBJ1-4, reads DTGVSQNPRHKITKRGQNVTFRCDPISEHNRLYWYRQTLGQGPEFLTYFQNEAQLEKSRLLSDRFSAERPKGSFSTLEIQRTEQGDSAMYLCASSLAPLRQGRNEKLFFGSGTQLSVL.

The DNA of the CDR3 is TGTGCCAGCAGCTTTGACGGGACCTACAATGAGCAGTTCTTC. Encoded protein: CASSFDGTYNEQFF. The genes are TRBV7-2 and TRBJ2-1; tentatively, D is TRBD2 (5 bases). This CDR3 comprises 14 residues. The V gene's germline CDR1 is SGHTA and CDR2 FQGNSA. Trimming left V 3 bases short and J 2 bases short, with 8 bases between. Using reference TRBV7-2 and TRBJ2-1 for the parts outside the CDR3, the full variable domain is GAGVSQSPSNKVTEKGKDVELRCDPISGHTALYWYRQSLGQGLEFLIYFQGNSAPDKSGLPSDRFSAERTGGSVSTLTIQRTQQEDSAVYLCASSFDGTYNEQFFGPGTRLTVL.

J is TRBJ2-3 and V is TRBV7-9; D is possibly TRBD2 (6 bases). The V end was cut by 4 bases, the J end by 1 base, with 9 bases between. The CDR3 consists of 14 residues. Germline loops: CDR1 SEHNR, CDR2 FQNEAQ (reference sequence). The DNA for the CDR3 is TGTGCCAGCAGCTGGGGGACTCGCACAGATACGCAGTATTTT. Protein product: CASSWGTRTDTQYF.

The V and J genes are TRBV7-2 and TRBJ2-4; TRBD1 matches 10 bases. Germline V lookup: CDR1 SGHTA, CDR2 FQGNSA. V shed 4 bases and J 6 bases; nucleotides not matched to a gene: 3. This CDR3 is 14 amino acids long. The CDR3 DNA is TGTGCCAGCAGCTCGGACAGGGGGACAAACATTCAGTACTTC. This sequence encodes CASSSDRGTNIQYF.

The V call is TRBV15, the J call TRBJ2-2; D is unclear. This CDR3 comprises 14 residues. V lost 0 bases to trimming and J lost 5 bases, with 7 bases between them. Germline-derived CDR1 and CDR2 are LNHNV and YYDKDF (reference sequence). CDR3 region: CATSRDRVTGELFF. The CDR3 DNA sequence: TGTGCCACCAGCAGAGATCGGGTTACCGGGGAGCTGTTTTTT.

CDR3 bases: TGTGCCAGCAGCCTTAGACAGGGTGCCAACTATGGCTACACCTTC. It is translated as CASSLRQGANYGYTF. The J gene is TRBJ1-2, the V gene TRBV14, with TRBD1 identical over 7 bases. J was trimmed by 2 bases and V by 4 bases; bases with no gene match: 7. The CDR3 sequence is 15 residues long. In germline, CDR1 is SGHDN, CDR2 FVKESK.

The chain is built from TRBV24-1 and TRBJ2-3; 9 bases match TRBD2. CDR1 and CDR2 from the germline V gene are KGHDR and SFDVKD. This CDR3 has 19 amino acids. V lost 2 bases and J lost 0; bases outside the gene matches: 11. The CDR3 region has the DNA TGTGCCACCAGTGATTCCCGCGGGACAACTAGCGGGAGCACAGATACGCAGTATTTT. The encoded protein is CATSDSRGTTSGSTDTQYF.

CDR3 DNA: TGTGCCAGCTCACAAACCGGTCCCAACCCCTACGAGCAGTACTTC. Protein sequence: CASSQTGPNPYEQYF. J is TRBJ2-7 and V is TRBV18; D unresolved. Germline V gives CDR1 KGHSH, CDR2 LQKENI. The CDR3 sequence is 15 residues long. V lost 4 bases and J lost 2, with 15 bases in between.

V usage is TRBV4-2 and J usage is TRBJ1-5; D is uncertain. V was shortened by 1 base and J by 6 bases, with 4 bases between the two germline ends. Germline CDR1 LGHNA, CDR2 YNFKEQ. The CDR3 covers 12 residues. The chain's CDR3 is CASSQAGQPQHF. Written as DNA, the CDR3 is TGTGCCAGCAGCCAAGCGGGTCAGCCCCAGCATTTT.

This clone has more than one count but fewer than ten. The V and J genes are TRBV27 and TRBJ1-5, with D tentatively TRBD1 (5 bases). Trimming shortened V by 5 bases and J by 6 bases, and 11 bases separated the two germline ends. This CDR3 is built from 13 residues. Germline V gene lookup returns CDR1 MNHEY and CDR2 SMNVEV (reference sequence). For the CDR3, the DNA is TGTGCCAGCAGTCCAGGGTATGGTCAGCCCCAGCATTTT. This codes for CASSPGYGQPQHF.

The chain joins TRBV18 to TRBJ1-1; possibly TRBD1 for D (5 bases). V gave up 3 bases and J gave up 0 bases, with 14 bases separating them. The germline V gene encodes CDR1 KGHSH and CDR2 LQKENI. The CDR3 contains 16 residues. In DNA, the CDR3 is TGTGCCAGCTCACCTAGAACAGGTGCCATGAACACTGAAGCTTTCTTT. It specifies CASSPRTGAMNTEAFF.